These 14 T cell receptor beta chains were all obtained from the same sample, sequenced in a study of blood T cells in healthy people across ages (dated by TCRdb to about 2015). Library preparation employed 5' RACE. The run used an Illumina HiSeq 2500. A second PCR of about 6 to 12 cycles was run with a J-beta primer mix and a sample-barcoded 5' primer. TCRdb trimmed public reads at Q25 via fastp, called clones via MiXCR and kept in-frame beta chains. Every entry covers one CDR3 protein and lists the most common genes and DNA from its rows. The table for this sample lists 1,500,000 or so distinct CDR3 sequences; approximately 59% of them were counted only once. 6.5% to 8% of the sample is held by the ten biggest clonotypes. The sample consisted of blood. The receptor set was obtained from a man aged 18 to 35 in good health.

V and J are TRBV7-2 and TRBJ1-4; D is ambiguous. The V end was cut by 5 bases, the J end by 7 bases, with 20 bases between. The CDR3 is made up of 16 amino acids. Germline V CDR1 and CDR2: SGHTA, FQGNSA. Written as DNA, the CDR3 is TGTGCCAGCAGCGAGGTGTTCTCCGTGATGGGTGAAAAACTGTTTTTT. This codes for CASSEVFSVMGEKLFF.

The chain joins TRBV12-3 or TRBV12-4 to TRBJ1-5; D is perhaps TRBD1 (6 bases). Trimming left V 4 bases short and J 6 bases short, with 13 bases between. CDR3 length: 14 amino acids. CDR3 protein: CASSYTGLAQPQHF. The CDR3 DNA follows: TGTGCCAGCAGTTATACAGGGCTTGCTCAGCCCCAGCATTTT.

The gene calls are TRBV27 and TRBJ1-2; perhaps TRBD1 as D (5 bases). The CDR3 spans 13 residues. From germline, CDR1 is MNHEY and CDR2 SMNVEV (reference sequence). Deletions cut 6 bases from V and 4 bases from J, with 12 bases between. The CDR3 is CASRPRVGYGYTF. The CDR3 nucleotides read TGTGCCAGCAGGCCCAGGGTTGGCTATGGCTACACCTTC.

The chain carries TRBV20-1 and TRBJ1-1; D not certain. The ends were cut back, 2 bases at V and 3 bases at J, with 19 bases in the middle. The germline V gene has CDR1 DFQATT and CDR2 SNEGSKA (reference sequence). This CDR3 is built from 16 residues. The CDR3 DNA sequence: TGCAGTGCTAGACCCTTCGGGAGAGGGTTGGACACTGAAGCTTTCTTT. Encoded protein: CSARPFGRGLDTEAFF.

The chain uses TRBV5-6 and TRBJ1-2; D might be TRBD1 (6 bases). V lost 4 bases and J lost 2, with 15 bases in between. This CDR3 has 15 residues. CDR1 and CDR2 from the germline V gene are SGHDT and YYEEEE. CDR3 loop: CASSLSPGQNYGYTF. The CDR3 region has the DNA TGTGCCAGCAGCCTTAGTCCGGGACAAAACTATGGCTACACCTTC.

In DNA form, the CDR3 reads TGTGCCATCAGTGAAGGGGGGTCGACTGAAGCTTTCTTT. It yields the protein CAISEGGSTEAFF. The chain couples TRBV10-3 to TRBJ1-1, with D perhaps matching TRBD1 (6 bases). V gave up 3 bases and J gave up 5 bases, with 10 bases separating them. The CDR3 is 13 residues long. Germline CDR1 is ENHRY and CDR2 is SYGVKD.

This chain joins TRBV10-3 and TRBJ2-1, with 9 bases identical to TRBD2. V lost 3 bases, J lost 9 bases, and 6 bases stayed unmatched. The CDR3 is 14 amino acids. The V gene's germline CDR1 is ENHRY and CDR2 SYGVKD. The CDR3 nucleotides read TGTGCCATCAGTGAACAGCGGGAGGAGGTTGAGCAGTTCTTC. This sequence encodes CAISEQREEVEQFF.

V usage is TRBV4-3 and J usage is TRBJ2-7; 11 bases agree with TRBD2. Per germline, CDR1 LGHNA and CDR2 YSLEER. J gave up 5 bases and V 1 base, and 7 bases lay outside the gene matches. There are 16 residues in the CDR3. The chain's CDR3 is CASSQVLAGGDHEQYF. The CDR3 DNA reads TGCGCCAGCAGCCAAGTTCTAGCGGGGGGCGACCACGAGCAGTACTTC.

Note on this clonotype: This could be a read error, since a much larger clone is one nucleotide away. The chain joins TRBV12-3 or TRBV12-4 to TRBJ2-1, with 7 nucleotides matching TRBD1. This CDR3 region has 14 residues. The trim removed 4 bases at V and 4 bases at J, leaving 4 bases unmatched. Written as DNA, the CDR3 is TGTGCCAGCAGTTCCGGGACAGAGTACAATGAGCAGTTCTTC. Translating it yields CASSSGTEYNEQFF.

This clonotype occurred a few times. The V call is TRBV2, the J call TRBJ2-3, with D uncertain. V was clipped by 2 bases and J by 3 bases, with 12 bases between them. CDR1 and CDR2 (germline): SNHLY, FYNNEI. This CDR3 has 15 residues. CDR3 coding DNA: TGTGCCAGCAGTGAAAGTGGTGCACGAACAGATACGCAGTATTTT. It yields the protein CASSESGARTDTQYF. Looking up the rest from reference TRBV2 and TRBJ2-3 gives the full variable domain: EPEVTQTPSHQVTQMGQEVILRCVPISNHLYFYWYRQILGQKVEFLVSFYNNEISEKSEIFDDQFSVERPDGSNFTLKIRSTKLEDSAMYFCASSESGARTDTQYFGPGTRLTVL.

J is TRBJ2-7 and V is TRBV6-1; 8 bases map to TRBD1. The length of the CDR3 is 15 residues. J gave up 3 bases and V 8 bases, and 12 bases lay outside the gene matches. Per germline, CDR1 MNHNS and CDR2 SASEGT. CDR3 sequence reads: CASGGQVGSFYEQYF. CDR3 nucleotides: TGTGCCAGCGGGGGACAGGTTGGTTCTTTCTACGAGCAGTACTTC.

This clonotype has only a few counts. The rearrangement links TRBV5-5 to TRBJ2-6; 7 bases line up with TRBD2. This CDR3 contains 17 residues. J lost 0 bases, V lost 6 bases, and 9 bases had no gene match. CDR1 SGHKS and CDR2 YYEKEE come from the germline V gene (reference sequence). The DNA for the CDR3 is TGTGCCAGCACCCCCCTAGCGGTGAGCTCTGGGGCCAACGTCCTGACTTTC. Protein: CASTPLAVSSGANVLTF.

CDR3 nucleotide sequence: TGTGCCAGCAGCTTAGGGACAGGGCCAAGCAATCAGCCCCAGCATTTT. This sequence encodes CASSLGTGPSNQPQHF. This chain uses TRBV7-8 with TRBJ1-5, with TRBD1 matching 8 bases. Per germline, CDR1 SGHVS and CDR2 FQNEAQ. CDR3 length equals 16 residues. The J segment lost 1 base and the V segment lost 1 base, leaving 3 bases of the junction unmatched.

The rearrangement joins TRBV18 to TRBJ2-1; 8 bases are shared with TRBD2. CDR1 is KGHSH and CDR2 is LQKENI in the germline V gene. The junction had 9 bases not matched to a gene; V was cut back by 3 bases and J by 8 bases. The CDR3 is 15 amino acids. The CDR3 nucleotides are TGTGCCAGCTCACCGAGGGGAGCGGGAGCAGATGAGCAGTTCTTC. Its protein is CASSPRGAGADEQFF. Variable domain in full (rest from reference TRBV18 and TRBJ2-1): NAGVMQNPRHLVRRRGQEARLRCSPMKGHSHVYWYRQLPEEGLKFMVYLQKENIIDESGMPKERFSAEFPKEGPSILRIQQVVRGDSAAYFCASSPRGAGADEQFFGPGTRLTVL.